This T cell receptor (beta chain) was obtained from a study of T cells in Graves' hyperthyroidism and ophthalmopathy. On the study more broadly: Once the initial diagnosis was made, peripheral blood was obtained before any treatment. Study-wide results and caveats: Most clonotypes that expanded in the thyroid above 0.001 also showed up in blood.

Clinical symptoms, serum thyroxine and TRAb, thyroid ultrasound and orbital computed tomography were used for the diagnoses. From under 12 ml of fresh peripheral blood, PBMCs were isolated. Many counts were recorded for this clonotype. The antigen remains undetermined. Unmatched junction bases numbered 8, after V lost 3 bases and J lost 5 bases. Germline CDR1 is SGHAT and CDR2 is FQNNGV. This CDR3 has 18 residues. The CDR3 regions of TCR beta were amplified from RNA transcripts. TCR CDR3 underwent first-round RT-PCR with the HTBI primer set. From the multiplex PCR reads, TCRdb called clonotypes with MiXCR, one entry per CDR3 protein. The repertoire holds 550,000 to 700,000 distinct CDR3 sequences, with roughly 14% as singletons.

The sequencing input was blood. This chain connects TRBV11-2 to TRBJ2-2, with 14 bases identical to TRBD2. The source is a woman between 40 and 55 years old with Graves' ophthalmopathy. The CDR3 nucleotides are TGTGCCAGCAGCTTCTCGGGACTAGCGGGAGTAAGGACCGGGGAGCTGTTTTTT. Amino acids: CASSFSGLAGVRTGELFF.